A single sample is the source of the 24 T cell receptor beta chains below, sequenced in a study of T cells after yellow fever vaccination. TCRdb reprocessed the 5' RACE reads with MiXCR, giving one entry per CDR3 protein. The sample has hundreds of thousands of distinct CDR3 sequences, roughly 7.5% seen once. The specimen was PBMCs, collected around 45 days after the first yellow fever vaccination. These receptors all come from a man aged 18 to 35 who received the YFV17D yellow fever vaccine.

At least ten counts were recorded for this clonotype. The V gene is TRBV10-2, the J gene TRBJ2-2; tentatively, D is TRBD2 (6 bases). V lost 8 bases and J lost 3, with 10 bases in between. Germline CDR1 and CDR2: WSHSY and SAAADI. The CDR3 loop spans 13 amino acids. The CDR3: CASGRRDTGELFF. The CDR3 nucleotides read TGCGCCAGCGGACGGAGGGACACCGGGGAGCTGTTTTTT.

This clonotype was counted between two and nine times. J is TRBJ2-2 and V is TRBV7-2; D may be TRBD2 (6 bases). Germline V gene data show CDR1 as SGHTA and CDR2 as FQGNSA. The CDR3 length is 14 residues. Trimming shortened V by 1 base and J by 7 bases, and 10 bases separated the two germline ends. The DNA for the CDR3 is TGTGCCAGCAGCTTAGAGGAGGGGAACGGGGAGCTGTTTTTT. Translation: CASSLEEGNGELFF.

This clonotype has a handful of counts. This chain connects TRBV5-1 to TRBJ1-4; TRBD1 aligns across 7 bases. The length of the CDR3 is 14 residues. The germline CDR1 and CDR2 sequences are SGHRS and YFSETQ. V trimming: 4 bases; J trimming: 5 bases; junction bases outside the gene matches: 5. CDR3 bases: TGCGCCAGCAGCCGGGACAGCCAAAATGAAAAACTGTTTTTT. This codes for CASSRDSQNEKLFF.

V and J are TRBV12-3 or TRBV12-4 and TRBJ2-2; 8 nucleotides match TRBD1. The CDR3 loop spans 14 amino acids. Trimming removed 4 bases from V and 6 bases from J; junction bases left unmatched: 4. The CDR3 DNA reads as TGTGCCAGCAGTTCCCCGACAGGGGCCGGGGAGCTGTTTTTT. It encodes CASSSPTGAGELFF.

The rearrangement joins TRBV7-9 to TRBJ1-4; D call uncertain. The CDR3 extends over 12 amino acids. The germline V gene encodes CDR1 SEHNR and CDR2 FQNEAQ (reference sequence). Trimming left V 5 bases short and J 5 bases short, with 6 bases between. The chain's CDR3 is CASSARNEKLFF. The DNA for the CDR3 is TGTGCCAGCAGCGCAAGGAATGAAAAACTGTTTTTT.

This clonotype was picked up a small number of times. The chain couples TRBV7-3 to TRBJ1-2, with D unresolved. Germline-derived CDR1 and CDR2 are SGHTA and FQGTGA. The V end lost 4 bases, the J end lost 4 bases, and 13 bases lay between the germline ends. The CDR3 length is 14 residues. The CDR3 nucleotides read TGTGCCAGCAGCTCCGGAGAGTCAAGCTATGGCTACACCTTC. Translated, it gives CASSSGESSYGYTF.

This clonotype came up a few times. The rearrangement uses TRBV5-1 and TRBJ2-2, with 10 bases that match TRBD1. This CDR3 contains 16 residues. Germline lookup yields CDR1 SGHRS and CDR2 YFSETQ. V shed 3 bases, J shed 5 bases, and the junction held 7 bases outside the gene matches. The CDR3 loop is CASSWTWDRGTGELFF. As DNA, the CDR3 is TGCGCCAGCAGCTGGACATGGGACAGGGGTACCGGGGAGCTGTTTTTT. The entire variable domain, with the rest obtained from reference TRBV5-1 and TRBJ2-2, is as follows: KAGVTQTPRYLIKTRGQQVTLSCSPISGHRSVSWYQQTPGQGLQFLFEYFSETQRNKGNFPGRFSGRQFSNSRSEMNVSTLELGDSALYLCASSWTWDRGTGELFFGEGSRLTVL.

This clonotype was counted many times. This chain uses TRBV18 with TRBJ2-7, with D possibly called TRBD1 or TRBD2 (5 bases each). Germline loops: CDR1 KGHSH, CDR2 LQKENI. CDR3 length equals 14 residues. The V gene lost 6 bases and the J gene lost 0 bases, with 12 bases spanning the gap. The DNA of the CDR3 is TGTGCCAGCTCCCAGCCAGGGAGCTCCTACGAGCAGTACGTC. As protein: CASSQPGSSYEQYV.

CDR3 DNA: TGTGCCAGCAGCCTCGGACAAGGGGTGACTGAAGCTTTCTTT. Encoded protein: CASSLGQGVTEAFF. This sequence joins TRBV7-3 and TRBJ1-1; TRBD1 might be the D (5 bases). Trimming pared 5 bases from V and 5 bases from J, leaving 15 bases between. The CDR3 has 14 residues. The germline V gene encodes CDR1 SGHTA and CDR2 FQGTGA.

The gene calls are TRBV10-3 and TRBJ2-3, with 10 bases that match TRBD2. Germline V CDR1 and CDR2: ENHRY, SYGVKD. This CDR3 contains 17 residues. With 6 bases clipped from V and 3 bases from J, the junction kept 12 bases outside the gene matches. The CDR3 DNA is TGTGCCATCAGGCCCGACCGCTTAGCGGGGGGTACAGATACGCAGTATTTT. Translated: CAIRPDRLAGGTDTQYF.

This clonotype was seen a few times. The V gene is TRBV5-6, the J gene TRBJ2-7; 7 nucleotides align to TRBD2. Germline trimming cut 1 base from V and 5 bases from J; bases unmatched to any gene: 3. CDR1 is SGHDT and CDR2 is YYEEEE in the germline V gene. This CDR3 is 13 amino acids long. The CDR3 nucleotides are TGTGCCAGCAGCTTGTGGGGGGGTAACGAGCAGTACGTC. Protein product: CASSLWGGNEQYV.

The chain is built from TRBV28 and TRBJ2-7; TRBD1 agrees at 8 bases. After removal of 4 bases from V and 3 bases from J, the junction contained 17 bases not matched to a gene. Per germline, CDR1 MDHEN and CDR2 SYDVKM. The CDR3 length is 18 residues. CDR3 amino acids: CASSSRDGDRSSFYEQYV. In nucleotides, the CDR3 is TGTGCCAGCAGTTCCCGGGACGGGGACAGGAGCTCCTTCTACGAGCAGTACGTC.

Only a few counts were recorded for this clonotype. The chain joins TRBV4-3 to TRBJ1-4; D gene ambiguous. V lost 3 bases to trimming and J lost 8 bases, with 16 bases between them. This CDR3 contains 15 residues. Germline V gene data show CDR1 as LGHNA and CDR2 as YSLEER. The CDR3 coding sequence is TGCGCCAGCAGCCACGCTGGAGAGGGTGGGGAAAAACTGTTTTTT. Translated: CASSHAGEGGEKLFF.

The chain couples TRBV29-1 to TRBJ2-1, with TRBD1 identical over 7 bases. The ends lost 3 bases at V and 8 bases at J; junction bases unmatched: 4. CDR3 length equals 12 residues. Per the germline V gene, CDR1 is SQVTM and CDR2 is ANQGSEA. Here the CDR3 DNA reads TGCAGCGTTGATGAGGGGGCGGATGAGCAGTTCTTC. Amino acids: CSVDEGADEQFF.

Regarding this clonotype: A clone one base away is much larger, so this may be a read error. The chain combines TRBV12-3 or TRBV12-4 with TRBJ2-2, with D hard to call. V gave up 2 bases and J gave up 6 bases, with 13 bases separating them. The CDR3 is 15 amino acids. The CDR3 protein is CASSLRPTHAGELFF. The CDR3 region has the DNA TGTGCCAGCAGTTTAAGGCCTACCCACGCCGGGGAGCTGTTTTTT.

The sample holds a few counts of this clonotype. V is TRBV24-1 and J is TRBJ2-3; no definite D call. Deletions cut 4 bases from V and 7 bases from J, with 11 bases between. The CDR3 has 13 residues. Germline V gene sequence: CDR1 KGHDR, CDR2 SFDVKD. CDR3 bases: TGTGCCACCAGTGAAGGTATTGGGAATACGCAGTATTTT. This codes for CATSEGIGNTQYF.

The rearrangement uses TRBV7-3 and TRBJ1-4; unclear D gene. V was pared by 2 bases and J by 4 bases, with 2 bases between. CDR1 and CDR2 (germline): SGHTA, FQGTGA. The CDR3 has 12 residues. The CDR3 DNA sequence: TGTGCCAGCAGCTTAGATAATGAAAAACTGTTTTTT. This encodes CASSLDNEKLFF.

The CDR3 region is CASRLAGARQETQYF. The CDR3 DNA is TGTGCCAGCAGGCTAGCGGGGGCCCGCCAAGAGACCCAGTACTTC. The chain joins TRBV7-6 to TRBJ2-5; TRBD2 aligns across 10 bases. Germline CDR1 is SGHVS and CDR2 is FNYEAQ. The J segment lost 1 base and the V segment lost 6 bases, leaving 5 bases of the junction unmatched. This CDR3 has 15 residues. The variable domain in full, with the rest retrieved from reference TRBV7-6 and TRBJ2-5, is GAGVSQSPRYKVTKRGQDVALRCDPISGHVSLYWYRQALGQGPEFLTYFNYEAQQDKSGLPNDRFSAERPEGSISTLTIQRTEQRDSAMYRCASRLAGARQETQYFGPGTRLLVL.

The gene calls are TRBV15 and TRBJ1-1, with 7 bases that match TRBD1. The CDR3 is made up of 16 amino acids. CDR1 LNHNV and CDR2 YYDKDF come from the germline V gene (reference sequence). With V trimmed by 1 base and J by 5 bases, 10 bases remained unmatched. Here the CDR3 reads CATSRGDSGFYTEAFF. The CDR3 DNA reads TGTGCCACCAGCAGAGGGGACAGCGGTTTTTATACTGAAGCTTTCTTT.

This clonotype turned up a few times. The chain uses TRBV12-3 or TRBV12-4 and TRBJ2-7; the match to TRBD1 covers 10 bases. This CDR3 contains 14 residues. The V gene end was trimmed by 6 bases and the J gene end by 8 bases; junction bases not matched to a gene: 10. The CDR3 protein is CASSRTRQGAKQYF. The CDR3 DNA sequence: TGTGCCAGCAGCCGTACCCGACAGGGGGCAAAGCAGTACTTC.

This clonotype appeared a few times. This chain connects TRBV25-1 to TRBJ2-2; D perhaps matches TRBD1 (6 bases). The CDR3 runs to 14 residues. Germline V gene sequence: CDR1 MGHDK, CDR2 SYGVNS. The germline V and J ends were trimmed by 8 bases and 3 bases, with 13 bases remaining between them. DNA for the CDR3: TGTGCCAGCCTTGGACAGACCTACACCGGGGAGCTGTTTTTT. Residues: CASLGQTYTGELFF.

There are a few counts of this clonotype. The chain couples TRBV7-9 to TRBJ1-6; D may be TRBD1 (6 bases). Trimming removed 3 bases from V and 10 bases from J, with 16 bases in between. The germline V gene encodes CDR1 SEHNR and CDR2 FQNEAQ (reference sequence). There are 15 residues in the CDR3. The CDR3: CASSLLQGRGSPLHF. Written as DNA, the CDR3 is TGTGCCAGCAGCTTGTTGCAGGGGAGAGGGTCACCCCTCCACTTT.

This clonotype came up a few times. The V gene is TRBV4-2, the J gene TRBJ2-1; TRBD2 agrees at 7 bases. After removal of 0 bases from V and 8 bases from J, the junction contained 4 bases not matched to a gene. Germline assignment: CDR1 LGHNA and CDR2 YNFKEQ. The CDR3 totals 14 residues. In nucleotides, the CDR3 is TGTGCCAGCAGCCAAGAGACGGGAGGCGATGAGCAGTTCTTC. Residues: CASSQETGGDEQFF.

In regard to this clonotype: The junction differs from germline at one of its ends, possibly a read error. This chain links TRBV7-7 with TRBJ2-4; D tentatively reads TRBD1 or TRBD2 (6 bases each). The CDR3 is made up of 17 amino acids. Per the germline V gene, CDR1 is SSHAT and CDR2 is FNYEAQ (reference sequence). The CDR3 spells CASSLLVLGGAWNIQYF. CDR3 bases: TGTGCTAGCAGCTTATTAGTTCTGGGGGGCGCCTGGAACATTCAGTACTTC.